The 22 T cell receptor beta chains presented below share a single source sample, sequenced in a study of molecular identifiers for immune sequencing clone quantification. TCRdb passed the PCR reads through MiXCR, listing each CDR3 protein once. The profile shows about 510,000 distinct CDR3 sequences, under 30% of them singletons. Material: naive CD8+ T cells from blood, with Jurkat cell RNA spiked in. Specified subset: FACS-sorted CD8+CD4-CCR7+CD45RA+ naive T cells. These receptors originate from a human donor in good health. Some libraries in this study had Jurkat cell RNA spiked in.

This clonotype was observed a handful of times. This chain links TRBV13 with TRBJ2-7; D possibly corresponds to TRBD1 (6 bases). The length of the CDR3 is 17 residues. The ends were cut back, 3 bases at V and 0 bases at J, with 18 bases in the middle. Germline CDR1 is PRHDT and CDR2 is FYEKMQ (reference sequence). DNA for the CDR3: TGTGCCAGCAGCTTGGGGACGAGCCGGGACAACTCCTACGAGCAGTACTTC. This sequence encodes CASSLGTSRDNSYEQYF.

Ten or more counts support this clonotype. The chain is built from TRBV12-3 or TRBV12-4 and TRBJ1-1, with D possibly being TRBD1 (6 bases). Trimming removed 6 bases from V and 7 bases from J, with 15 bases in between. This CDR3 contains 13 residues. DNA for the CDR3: TGTGCCAGCAGCCCAGGACAGAAACTTGAAGCTTTCTTT. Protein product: CASSPGQKLEAFF.

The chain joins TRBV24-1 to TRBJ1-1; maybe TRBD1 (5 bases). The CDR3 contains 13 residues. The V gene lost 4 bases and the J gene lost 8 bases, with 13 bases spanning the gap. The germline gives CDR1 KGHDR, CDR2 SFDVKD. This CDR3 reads CATSDMGREEAFF. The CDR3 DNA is TGTGCCACCAGTGACATGGGACGGGAAGAAGCTTTCTTT.

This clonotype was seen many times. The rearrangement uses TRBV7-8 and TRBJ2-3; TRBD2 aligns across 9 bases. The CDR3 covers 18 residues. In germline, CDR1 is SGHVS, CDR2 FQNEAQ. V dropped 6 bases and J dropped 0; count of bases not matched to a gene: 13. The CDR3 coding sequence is TGTGCCAGCAGTGGTTATCGCCTAGCGGGGCGAAGCACAGATACGCAGTATTTT. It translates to CASSGYRLAGRSTDTQYF.

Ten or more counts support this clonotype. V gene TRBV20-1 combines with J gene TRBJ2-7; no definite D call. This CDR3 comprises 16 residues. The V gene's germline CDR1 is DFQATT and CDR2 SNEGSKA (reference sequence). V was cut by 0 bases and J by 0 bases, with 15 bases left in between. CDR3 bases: TGCAGTGCTAGAGATGCGGACGGAGAAAGCTCCTACGAGCAGTACTTC. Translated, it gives CSARDADGESSYEQYF.

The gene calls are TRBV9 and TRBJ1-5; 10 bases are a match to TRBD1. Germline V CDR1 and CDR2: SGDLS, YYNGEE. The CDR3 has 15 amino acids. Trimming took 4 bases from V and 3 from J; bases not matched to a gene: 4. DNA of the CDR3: TGTGCCAGCAGCAGGACAGGGGGTGACAATCAGCCCCAGCATTTT. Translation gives CASSRTGGDNQPQHF.

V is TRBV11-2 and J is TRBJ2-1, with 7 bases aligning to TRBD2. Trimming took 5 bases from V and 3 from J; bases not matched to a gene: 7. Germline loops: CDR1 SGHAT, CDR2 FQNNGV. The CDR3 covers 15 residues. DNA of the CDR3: TGTGCCAGCAGCGGGAGGGCGGCGCTCTACAATGAGCAGTTCTTC. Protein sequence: CASSGRAALYNEQFF.

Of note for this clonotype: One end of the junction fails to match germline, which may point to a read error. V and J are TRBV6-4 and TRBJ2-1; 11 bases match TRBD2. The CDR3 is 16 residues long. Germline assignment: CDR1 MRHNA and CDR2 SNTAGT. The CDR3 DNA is TGTGCCAGCGGTGATTCGGGACTAGCGGCCTACAATGAGCAGTTCTTC. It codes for CASGDSGLAAYNEQFF.

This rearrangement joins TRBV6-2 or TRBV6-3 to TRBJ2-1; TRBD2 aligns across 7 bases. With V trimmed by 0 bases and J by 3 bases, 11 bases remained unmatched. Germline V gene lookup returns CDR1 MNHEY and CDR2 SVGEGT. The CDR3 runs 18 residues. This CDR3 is CASSYSPSAGANYNEQFF. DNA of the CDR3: TGTGCCAGCAGTTACTCCCCTTCGGCGGGAGCAAACTACAATGAGCAGTTCTTC.

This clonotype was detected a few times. The CDR3 coding sequence is TGTGCCAGCAGCCCAAGCGGGACAGCATATAGCAATCAGCCCCAGCATTTT. As protein: CASSPSGTAYSNQPQHF. The rearrangement links TRBV5-8 to TRBJ1-5; 7 bases match TRBD1. The CDR3 is 17 residues long. CDR1 is SGHTS and CDR2 is YDEGEE in the germline V gene. J gave up 0 bases and V 4 bases, and 10 bases lay outside the gene matches.

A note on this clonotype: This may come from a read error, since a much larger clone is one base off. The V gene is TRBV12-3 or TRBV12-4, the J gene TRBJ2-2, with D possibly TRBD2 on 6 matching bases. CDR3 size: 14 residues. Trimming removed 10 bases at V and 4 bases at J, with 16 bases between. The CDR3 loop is CANSPAGFTGELFF. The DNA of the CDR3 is TGTGCCAACAGCCCCGCGGGGTTCACCGGGGAGCTGTTTTTT.

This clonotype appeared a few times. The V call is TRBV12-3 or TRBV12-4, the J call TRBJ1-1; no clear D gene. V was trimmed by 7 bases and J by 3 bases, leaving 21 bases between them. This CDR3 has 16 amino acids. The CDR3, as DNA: TGTGCCAGCACCGCTCGAGGCGCCGGATCTTACACTGAAGCTTTCTTT. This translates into CASTARGAGSYTEAFF.

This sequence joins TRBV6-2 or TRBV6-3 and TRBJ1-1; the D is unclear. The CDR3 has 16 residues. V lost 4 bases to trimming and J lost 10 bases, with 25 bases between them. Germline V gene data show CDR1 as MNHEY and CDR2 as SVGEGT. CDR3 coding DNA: TGTGCCAGCAGTTCCACGACGGACTACCCCCCCGAGGGAGCTTTCTTT. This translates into CASSSTTDYPPEGAFF.

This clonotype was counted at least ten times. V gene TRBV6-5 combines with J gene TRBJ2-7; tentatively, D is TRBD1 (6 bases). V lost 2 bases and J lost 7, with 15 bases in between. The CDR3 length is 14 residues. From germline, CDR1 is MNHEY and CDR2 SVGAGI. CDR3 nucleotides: TGTGCCAGCAGTTACGGGCAGGGGATGGGGGAGCAGTACTTC. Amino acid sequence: CASSYGQGMGEQYF.

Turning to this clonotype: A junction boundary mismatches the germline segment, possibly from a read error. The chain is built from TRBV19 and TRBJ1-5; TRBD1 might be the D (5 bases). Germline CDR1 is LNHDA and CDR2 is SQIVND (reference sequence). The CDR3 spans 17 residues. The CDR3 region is CASSNSRDGVGNQPPHF. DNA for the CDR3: TGTGCCAGTAGTAACAGCCGGGACGGCGTCGGCAATCAGCCCCCGCATTTT.

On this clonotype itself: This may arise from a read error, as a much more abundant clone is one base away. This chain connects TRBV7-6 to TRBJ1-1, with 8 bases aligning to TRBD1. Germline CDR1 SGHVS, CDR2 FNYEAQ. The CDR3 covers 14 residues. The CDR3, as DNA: TGTGCCAGCAGTCAAGGACAGGGATACACTGAAGCTTCCTTT. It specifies CASSQGQGYTEASF.

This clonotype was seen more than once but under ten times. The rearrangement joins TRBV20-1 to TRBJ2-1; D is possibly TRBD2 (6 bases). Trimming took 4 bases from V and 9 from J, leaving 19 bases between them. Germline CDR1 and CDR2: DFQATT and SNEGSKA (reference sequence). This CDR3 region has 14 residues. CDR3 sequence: CSAKTSSTLGEQFF. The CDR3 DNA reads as TGCAGTGCTAAGACTAGTTCAACACTCGGTGAGCAGTTCTTC.

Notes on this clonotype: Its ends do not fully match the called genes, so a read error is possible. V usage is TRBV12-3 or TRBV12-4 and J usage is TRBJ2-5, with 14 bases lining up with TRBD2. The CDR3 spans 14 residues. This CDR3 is CASSPGLAGENQYF. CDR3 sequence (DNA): TGTGCCAGCAGCCCGGGACTAGCGGGAGAGAACCAGTACTTC.

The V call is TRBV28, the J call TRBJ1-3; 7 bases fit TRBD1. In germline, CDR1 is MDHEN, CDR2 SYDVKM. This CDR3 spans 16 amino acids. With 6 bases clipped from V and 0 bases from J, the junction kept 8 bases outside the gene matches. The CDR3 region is CASSRGTEVSGNTIYF. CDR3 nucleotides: TGTGCCAGCAGCCGAGGGACAGAAGTCTCTGGAAACACCATATATTTT.

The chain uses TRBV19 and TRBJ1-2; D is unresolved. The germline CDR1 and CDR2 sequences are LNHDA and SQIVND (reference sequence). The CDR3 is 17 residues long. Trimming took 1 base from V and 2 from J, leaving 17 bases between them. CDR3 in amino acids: CASSIGLPDPRNYGYTF. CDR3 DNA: TGTGCCAGTAGTATAGGGTTGCCAGATCCCCGGAACTATGGCTACACCTTC.

The CDR3 region is CASSLDGRETEAFF. In nucleotides, the CDR3 is TGTGCCAGCAGCTTAGATGGCAGGGAAACTGAAGCTTTCTTT. This chain connects TRBV7-2 to TRBJ1-1; D might be TRBD1 (5 bases). Trimming shortened V by 1 base and J by 5 bases, and 11 bases separated the two germline ends. Looked up from germline, CDR1 is SGHTA and CDR2 is FQGNSA. The CDR3 is 14 amino acids.

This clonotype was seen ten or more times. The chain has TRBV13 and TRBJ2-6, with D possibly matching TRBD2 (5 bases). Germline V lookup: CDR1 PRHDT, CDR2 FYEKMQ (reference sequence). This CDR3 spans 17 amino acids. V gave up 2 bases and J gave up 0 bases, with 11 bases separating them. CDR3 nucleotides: TGTGCCAGCAGCTTATTTACGGGGAGCTCTGGGGCCAACGTCCTGACTTTC. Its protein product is CASSLFTGSSGANVLTF. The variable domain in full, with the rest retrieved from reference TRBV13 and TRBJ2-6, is AAGVIQSPRHLIKEKRETATLKCYPIPRHDTVYWYQQGPGQDPQFLISFYEKMQSDKGSIPDRFSAQQFSDYHSELNMSSLELGDSALYFCASSLFTGSSGANVLTFGAGSRLTVL.